This paragraph covers one T cell receptor (beta chain) sequence. Its antigen is unknown. The input lacks base qualities; no much larger clone sits a single base away. The collaborating institutions used their own protocols to collect whole blood in K2EDTA tubes. For TCRbeta analysis, collaborators shipped samples in one of three forms: frozen whole blood, isolated PBMCs, or DNA extracted from either of those sample types. This sample was taken from a study of blood T cell repertoires in COVID-19 (TCRdb year 2020). About the full investigation: Samples covering the acute and convalescent phases of COVID-19 were provided by collaborators in the United States, Italy and Spain. The material from the prospective study consisted of cDNA or gDNA derived from T cells, B-cell-depleted T cells, or PBMCs. Subjects who had been exposed to COVID-19, were actively infected with it, or had recovered from it provided the deeply sampled blood TCRbeta repertoires that made up the dataset. A freely available public database, intended as a resource for researchers studying the immune response to SARS-CoV-2, is where the repertoires were released. The samples were drawn from two sources: the first 160 participants of the ongoing ImmuneRACE study, and 1,200 or so subjects contributed by 6 global collaborators. Nearly every sample came with metadata listing a de-identified subject ID, COVID-19 status, age in years and sex. Where HLA class I and class II types were available, the types were taken from metadata supplied by the sample provider, not from assay-based typing.

The CDR3 contains 13 residues, cysteine and phenylalanine counted. The sequence is cut down to CDR3 DNA, 39 bases in frame from base 1. V and J are trimmed by 6 bases and 7 bases, and the gene matches miss 2 bases of the junction. According to the germline V gene (reference sequence), CDR1 reads MNHEY and CDR2 reads SMNVEV. General conclusions and limits of the study: The quantity of clinical and demographic metadata differed by source and by participant and was supplied without curation.

The immunoSEQ Assay, a bias-controlled multiplex PCR, was used to amplify TCRbeta CDR3 regions from genomic DNA. As for the original processing: The number of nucleated cells in each sample was estimated from the amplification of reference gene primers within the assay. To quantify the absolute abundance of each unique TCRbeta CDR3 rearrangement, sequence reads were collapsed and filtered. For each sample, productive Simpson clonality was calculated as the square root of Simpson's diversity index across productive rearrangements. What TCRdb holds here is the immuneACCESS table cut down to in-frame rearrangements. Part of the clones is not present; checked against another copy, under half of the missing clones reflect an unresolved V gene, and the others are unexplained. From that table come the V and J calls and clone size; the DNA was used to work out D and trimming. The sample table records 25,000 to 35,000 clones; 87% of these occur just once. The ten largest clones represent 5% to 6% of the sample.

This clonotype was obtained from a man aged 55 to 69 with active COVID-19. Sequencing was performed on peripheral blood. The sequence links TRBV27 to TRBJ2-2; the central 10 bases match TRBD2. The DNA sequence reads TGTGCCAGCAGAGCTAGCGGGGGCGGGGAGCTGTTTTTT. It specifies CASRASGGGELFF.